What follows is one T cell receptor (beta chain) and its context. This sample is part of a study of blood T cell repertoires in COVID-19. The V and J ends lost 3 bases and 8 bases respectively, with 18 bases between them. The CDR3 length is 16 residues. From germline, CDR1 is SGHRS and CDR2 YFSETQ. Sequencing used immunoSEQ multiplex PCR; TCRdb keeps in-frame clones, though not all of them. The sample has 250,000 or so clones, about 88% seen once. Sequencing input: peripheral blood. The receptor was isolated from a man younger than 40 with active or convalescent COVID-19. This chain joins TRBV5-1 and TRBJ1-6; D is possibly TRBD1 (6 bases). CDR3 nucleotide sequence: TGCGCCAGCAGCTGGCGGACGGGCCCAGGGGATTCACCCCTCCACTTT. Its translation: CASSWRTGPGDSPLHF.